These T cell receptor beta chains were read from a single sample in a study of CD8 T cells in Susac syndrome. TCRdb re-analysed the immunoSEQ multiplex PCR reads in MiXCR, keeping a single row per CDR3 protein. The data show approximately 70,000 distinct CDR3 sequences, around 95% seen once. Sequences were obtained from CD8+ T cells from PBMCs. The origin of the receptors is a human donor in good health. Each CDR3 is given with its conserved first and last residue. Fields, in order: J gene, CDR3 length, V gene, CDR3 protein.

j_gene: TRBJ2-2
len: 17
v_gene: TRBV7-9
CDR3aa: CASRTSTGTINTGELFF

j_gene: TRBJ2-2
len: 18
v_gene: TRBV6-5
CDR3aa: CASSYPTSGGAHTGELFF

j_gene: TRBJ2-3
len: 17
v_gene: TRBV3-1
CDR3aa: CASSQALDREGPDTQYF

j_gene: TRBJ2-6
len: 19
v_gene: TRBV13
CDR3aa: CASSSWRGQGVSGANVLTF

j_gene: TRBJ2-5
len: 15
v_gene: TRBV24-1
CDR3aa: CATSDWTDPQETQYF

j_gene: TRBJ2-2
len: 13
v_gene: TRBV28
CDR3aa: CASSSRRTGELFF

j_gene: TRBJ2-7
len: 16
v_gene: TRBV6-5
CDR3aa: CASSYIGGGASYEQYF

j_gene: TRBJ2-1
len: 14
v_gene: TRBV7-2
CDR3aa: CASSLTGWSNEQFF

j_gene: TRBJ2-3
len: 10
v_gene: TRBV6-4
CDR3aa: CASRPDTQYF

j_gene: TRBJ2-7
len: 13
v_gene: TRBV27
CDR3aa: CASSLREDYEQYF

j_gene: TRBJ1-1
len: 12
v_gene: TRBV12-3/TRBV12-4
CDR3aa: CASRATGDEAFF

j_gene: TRBJ2-5
len: 14
v_gene: TRBV28
CDR3aa: CASSLPGGQETQYF

j_gene: TRBJ1-2
len: 14
v_gene: TRBV20-1
CDR3aa: CSARDLLFTDGYTF

j_gene: TRBJ2-6
len: 19
v_gene: TRBV3-1
CDR3aa: CASSQDGSGGSSGANVLTF

j_gene: TRBJ2-7
len: 17
v_gene: TRBV27
CDR3aa: CASSPPPRTEIPYEQYF

j_gene: TRBJ2-2
len: 16
v_gene: TRBV24-1
CDR3aa: CATSEPGTDLGGELFF

j_gene: TRBJ2-7
len: 14
v_gene: TRBV7-9
CDR3aa: CASSSNIGSYEQYF

j_gene: TRBJ1-5
len: 15
v_gene: TRBV5-6
CDR3aa: CASSLTSRGGQPQHF

j_gene: TRBJ2-1
len: 16
v_gene: TRBV4-2
CDR3aa: CASSQGPSGGDNEQFF

j_gene: TRBJ2-5
len: 14
v_gene: TRBV28
CDR3aa: CASSSPEGEETQYF

j_gene: TRBJ2-3
len: 15
v_gene: TRBV4-2
CDR3aa: CASSPTSGNTDTQYF

j_gene: TRBJ2-5
len: 13
v_gene: TRBV28
CDR3aa: CASRSPRQETQYF

j_gene: TRBJ1-1
len: 15
v_gene: TRBV4-1
CDR3aa: CASSRGQGADTEAFF

j_gene: TRBJ1-3
len: 18
v_gene: TRBV6-1
CDR3aa: CASRGPKGELLSGNTIYF

j_gene: TRBJ2-7
len: 13
v_gene: TRBV29-1
CDR3aa: CSVGDRGAYEQYF

j_gene: TRBJ1-6
len: 16
v_gene: TRBV5-1
CDR3aa: CASSLSARGGNSPLHF

j_gene: TRBJ1-5
len: 18
v_gene: TRBV5-1
CDR3aa: CASSLAPWTGDDNQPQHF